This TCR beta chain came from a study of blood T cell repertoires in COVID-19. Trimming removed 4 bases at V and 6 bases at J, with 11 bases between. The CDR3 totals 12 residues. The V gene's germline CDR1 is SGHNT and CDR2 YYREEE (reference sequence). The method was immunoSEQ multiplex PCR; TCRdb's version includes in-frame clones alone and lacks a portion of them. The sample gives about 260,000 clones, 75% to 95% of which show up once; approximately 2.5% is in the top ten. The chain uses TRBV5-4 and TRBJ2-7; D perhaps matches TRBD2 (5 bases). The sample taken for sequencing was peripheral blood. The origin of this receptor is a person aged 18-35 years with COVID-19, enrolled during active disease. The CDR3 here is CASSPGGPEQYF. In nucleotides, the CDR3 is TGTGCCAGCAGCCCAGGAGGTCCCGAGCAGTACTTC.